These 16 T cell receptor beta chains were all obtained from the same sample, sequenced in a study of T cell responses to AZD1222 COVID-19 vaccine (TCRdb year 2021). Read against the paper, the sample's time point label means: baseline before first vaccination. Receptor amplification or capture employed the immunoSEQ multiplex PCR assay. TCRdb limited this immuneACCESS table to in-frame rearrangements with V and J called. A share of clones is missing; checked studies link under half to unresolved V genes, and the rest is unexplained. The table for this sample lists 95,000 to 110,000 clones; 80% to 90% of them were counted only once. Less than 9.5% of the sample lies in the top ten. The specimen comprised peripheral blood, sampled on day 0 of AZD1222 vaccination. The receptors here all came from an adult in good health.

The chain combines TRBV5-1 with TRBJ2-3, with TRBD1 identical over 10 bases. V gave up 3 bases and J gave up 2 bases; unmatched junction bases: 3. The germline V gene encodes CDR1 SGHRS and CDR2 YFSETQ. This CDR3 has 15 amino acids. CDR3 residues: CASSSGQGDTDTQYF. DNA of the CDR3: TGCGCCAGCAGCTCCGGACAGGGGGACACAGATACGCAGTATTTT.

This chain connects TRBV19 to TRBJ1-1, with D possibly being TRBD1 (5 bases). The CDR3 extends over 12 amino acids. CDR1 is LNHDA and CDR2 is SQIVND in the germline V gene (reference sequence). Trimming left V 6 bases short and J 1 base short, with 6 bases between. The CDR3 DNA is TGTGCCAGTAGGGGGGGGAACACTGAAGCTTTCTTT. Its protein product is CASRGGNTEAFF.

The rearrangement links TRBV2 to TRBJ2-7, with D hard to call. Germline V gene sequence: CDR1 SNHLY, CDR2 FYNNEI. Trimming took 2 bases from V and 4 from J, leaving 9 bases between them. This CDR3 region has 13 residues. The chain's CDR3 is CASSEPEVYEQYF. The CDR3 nucleotides are TGTGCCAGCAGTGAACCCGAAGTGTACGAGCAGTACTTC.

The CDR3 DNA follows: TGTGCCAGCAGCTCGGGGACTAGGCAGAGGGCAGATACGCAGTATTTT. Residues: CASSSGTRQRADTQYF. The chain recombines TRBV11-3 with TRBJ2-3; 8 bases match TRBD2. Germline CDR1 SGHNT, CDR2 YENEEA. The J segment lost 4 bases and the V segment lost 4 bases, leaving 10 bases of the junction unmatched. This CDR3 has 16 residues.

A single count supports this clone. The V gene is TRBV3-1 (or the pseudogene TRBV3-2), the J gene TRBJ2-1; 8 nucleotides match TRBD2. The V and J ends lost 1 base and 8 bases, in that order; junction bases with no gene match: 7. This CDR3 is built from 15 residues. CDR1 is LGHDT, CDR2 YNNKEL, per germline (reference sequence). CDR3 amino acids: CASSQVSSGLYEQFF. The CDR3 nucleotides read TGTGCCAGCAGCCAAGTCTCTAGCGGGCTCTATGAGCAGTTCTTC.

The chain employs TRBV29-1 and TRBJ2-7, with TRBD2 matching over 8 bases. J lost 5 bases, V lost 4 bases, and 4 bases had no gene match. Germline-derived CDR1 and CDR2 are SQVTM and ANQGSEA. The CDR3 extends over 12 amino acids. CDR3 sequence (DNA): TGCAGCGTTGGTAGCGGGATTGACGAGCAGTACTTC. Translation: CSVGSGIDEQYF.

The rearrangement uses TRBV29-1 and TRBJ2-1; 12 bases line up with TRBD1. CDR3 size: 13 residues. V lost 5 bases and J lost 9; bases outside the gene matches: 5. Germline CDR1 SQVTM, CDR2 ANQGSEA. CDR3 sequence (DNA): TGCAGCGTTCGGGACAGGGGGCTGGGTGAGCAGTTCTTC. Its translation is CSVRDRGLGEQFF.

The J gene is TRBJ1-5, the V gene TRBV19; the D is unclear. V lost 7 bases and J lost 3, with 13 bases in between. This CDR3 comprises 14 residues. The germline CDR1 and CDR2 sequences are LNHDA and SQIVND (reference sequence). The CDR3 is CASNSGLLNQPQHF. For the CDR3, the DNA is TGTGCCAGTAACTCTGGACTTCTCAATCAGCCCCAGCATTTT.

The chain uses TRBV2 and TRBJ2-1; D unresolved. V was trimmed by 6 bases and J by 4 bases, leaving 10 bases between them. There are 13 residues in the CDR3. Germline lookup yields CDR1 SNHLY and CDR2 FYNNEI. The CDR3 region has the DNA TGTGCCAGCAGGGGTCAACCATACAATGAGCAGTTCTTC. Encoded protein: CASRGQPYNEQFF.

The chain couples TRBV25-1 to TRBJ2-1; 7 bases align to TRBD2. The CDR3 extends over 12 amino acids. V lost 8 bases, J lost 14 bases, and 12 bases stayed unmatched. Germline-derived CDR1 and CDR2 are MGHDK and SYGVNS. CDR3 loop: CASSQGLSGEFF. The CDR3 DNA is TGTGCCAGCTCCCAGGGACTATCAGGCGAGTTCTTC. The full variable domain, with the rest looked up from reference TRBV25-1 and TRBJ2-1, is EADIYQTPRYLVIGTGKKITLECSQTMGHDKMYWYQQDPGMELHLIHYSYGVNSTEKGDLSSESTVSRIRTEHFPLTLESARPSHTSQYLCASSQGLSGEFFGPGTRLTVL.

This clone was observed a single time. This chain joins TRBV27 and TRBJ1-6; D perhaps matches TRBD1 (5 bases). From germline, CDR1 is MNHEY and CDR2 SMNVEV (reference sequence). V was trimmed by 4 bases and J by 5 bases, leaving 12 bases between them. This CDR3 has 15 amino acids. The CDR3 DNA reads as TGTGCCAGCAGTTCGGGACGGACGAATAATTCACCCCTCCACTTT. Its protein is CASSSGRTNNSPLHF.

This rearrangement joins TRBV7-9 to TRBJ1-2; 8 bases line up with TRBD1. The germline gives CDR1 SEHNR, CDR2 FQNEAQ (reference sequence). This CDR3 contains 13 residues. The V gene end was trimmed by 1 base and the J gene end by 6 bases; junction bases not matched to a gene: 1. In DNA form, the CDR3 reads TGTGCCAGCAGCTTAGGGACAGGGAATGGCTACACCTTC. This translates into CASSLGTGNGYTF.

The chain couples TRBV27 to TRBJ1-2; D gene unclear. The CDR3 sequence is 14 residues long. The V gene lost 0 bases and the J gene lost 5 bases, with 10 bases spanning the gap. Germline V CDR1 and CDR2: MNHEY, SMNVEV (reference sequence). The chain's CDR3 is CASSLSPVGYGYTF. CDR3 DNA: TGTGCCAGCAGTTTATCGCCGGTCGGGTATGGCTACACCTTC.

This rearrangement joins TRBV9 to TRBJ1-6, with TRBD1 identical over 7 bases. The CDR3 totals 17 residues. Germline CDR1 is SGDLS and CDR2 is YYNGEE. J lost 3 bases, V lost 0 bases, and 6 bases had no gene match. CDR3 residues: CASSVGTGPYYNSPLHF. DNA for the CDR3: TGTGCCAGCAGCGTAGGGACAGGTCCGTACTATAATTCACCCCTCCACTTT.

DNA of the CDR3: TGTGCCAGCAGTTACCAGCCTGCAACTAATGAAAAACTGTTTTTT. Protein product: CASSYQPATNEKLFF. The J gene is TRBJ1-4, the V gene TRBV6-5, with D uncertain. The CDR3 is made up of 15 amino acids. Germline-derived CDR1 and CDR2 are MNHEY and SVGAGI. V lost 2 bases to trimming and J lost 0 bases, with 7 bases between them.

The J gene is TRBJ2-4, the V gene TRBV6-2 or TRBV6-3, with D possibly TRBD2 on 6 matching bases. V dropped 3 bases and J dropped 0 bases, with 18 bases sitting between them. Germline V lookup: CDR1 MNHEY, CDR2 SVGEGT. The CDR3 has 18 amino acids. In DNA form, the CDR3 reads TGTGCCAGCAGTTATACGCTCGCTAGCGAGCTAGCCAAAAACATTCAGTACTTC. Protein product: CASSYTLASELAKNIQYF.